These T cell receptor beta chains were read from a single sample in a study of blood T cell repertoires in COVID-19. TCRdb keeps only in-frame clones here, not all; method: immunoSEQ multiplex PCR. This sample has roughly 280,000 clones, with less than 95% found just once. Specimen: PBMCs or T cells enriched from blood (not recorded which). Source of these receptors: a man aged 40-49 years who had been exposed to COVID-19. CDR3s include the opening cysteine and the closing phenylalanine or tryptophan. The D gene is left open where the match is weak. A row's size may be missing; if present it is once, few, many or a size class.

abundance	len	d_gene	v_gene	j_gene	CDR3nt	CDR3aa
NA	16	NA	TRBV2	TRBJ2-6	TGTGCCAGCAGTGATAATGCCTACTCTGGGGCCAACGTCCTGACTTTC	CASSDNAYSGANVLTF
NA	15	TRBD1	TRBV28	TRBJ1-2	TGTGCCAGCAGCCCAGGGGGCCTAACTTCCTATGGCTACACCTTC	CASSPGGLTSYGYTF
NA	17	NA	TRBV14	TRBJ1-1	TGTGCCAGCAGCCCCCAGGGGCTGCACCAAGGGGTTACTGAAGCTTTCTTT	CASSPQGLHQGVTEAFF
NA	15	NA	TRBV6-2/TRBV6-3	TRBJ2-1	TGTGCCAGCAGTGACCCGGGACCTGGAGGGGATGAGCAGTTCTTC	CASSDPGPGGDEQFF
NA	15	NA	TRBV20-1	TRBJ2-7	TGCAGTGCTAGTCAGGCTCGGGCTGGGAGGCACGAGCAGTACTTC	CSASQARAGRHEQYF
NA	15	NA	TRBV7-9	TRBJ2-7	TGTGCCAGCAGCTTAGATTCCAGCGTACCCTACGAGCAGTACTTC	CASSLDSSVPYEQYF
NA	15	TRBD1	TRBV4-1	TRBJ2-1	TGCGCCAGCAGCCATCCGGGACAGGAAAACAATGAGCAGTTCTTC	CASSHPGQENNEQFF
NA	18	NA	TRBV11-3	TRBJ1-3	TGTGCCAGCAGCCCGGACAGTACGTCTTTTTTCTCTGGAAACACCATATATTTT	CASSPDSTSFFSGNTIYF
NA	16	TRBD1	TRBV28	TRBJ1-1	TGTGCCAGCAGTTCCTATAGACAGGGACCCAACACTGAAGCTTTCTTT	CASSSYRQGPNTEAFF
NA	15	NA	TRBV9	TRBJ2-1	TGTGCCAGCAGCGTAGATTCGGGTATCCCTAATGAGCAGTTCTTC	CASSVDSGIPNEQFF
NA	16	TRBD1	TRBV29-1	TRBJ1-2	TGCAGCGTTGAACAAATCGTGGGGGACAGGAACTATGGCTACACCTTC	CSVEQIVGDRNYGYTF
NA	16	NA	TRBV27	TRBJ2-1	TGTGCCAGCAGTCGCTCGTGGCCTAATGGGGGGAATGAGCAGTTCTTC	CASSRSWPNGGNEQFF
NA	15	NA	TRBV27	TRBJ2-6	TGTGCCAGCAGTTTTTGGGGCACTGGGGCCAACGTCCTGACTTTC	CASSFWGTGANVLTF
NA	13	NA	TRBV12-3/TRBV12-4	TRBJ2-7	TGTGCCAGCAGTTCGACAGTCTCCTACGAGCAGTACTTC	CASSSTVSYEQYF
NA	15	TRBD2	TRBV5-6	TRBJ2-7	TGTGCCAGCAGCTTAAGTCTAGCGGGAGTCTACGAGCAGTACTTC	CASSLSLAGVYEQYF
few	14	NA	TRBV28	TRBJ2-3	TGTGCCAGCAGTTACGCCGGACAGACAGATACGCAGTATTTT	CASSYAGQTDTQYF
once	15	TRBD2	TRBV19	TRBJ2-7	TGTGCCAGTAGTGTCTCCGGGACTAAGAGATACGAGCAGTACTTC	CASSVSGTKRYEQYF
few	16	NA	TRBV28	TRBJ2-5	TGTGCCAGCAGTTTAGAGGGAAGTGGGGTTCGGGAGACCCAGTACTTC	CASSLEGSGVRETQYF
NA	15	NA	TRBV7-2	TRBJ1-4	TGTGCCAGCAGCCCGACACCTTTCCGAAATGAAAAACTGTTTTTT	CASSPTPFRNEKLFF
NA	14	TRBD1	TRBV19	TRBJ2-3	TGTGCCAGTAGACGGGACAGGGGGCGGAATACGCAGTATTTT	CASRRDRGRNTQYF
NA	14	TRBD2	TRBV7-9	TRBJ2-1	TGTGCCAGCATCCCAAGGACTAGAGACAATGAGCAGTTCTTC	CASIPRTRDNEQFF
NA	13	NA	TRBV19	TRBJ1-2	TGTGCCAGTAGTATCGGGGGGAGTTATGGCTACACCTTC	CASSIGGSYGYTF
NA	17	TRBD2	TRBV28	TRBJ2-1	TGTGCCAGCAGGTCAGGGACTAGCCTCATCTCCTACAATGAGCAGTTCTTC	CASRSGTSLISYNEQFF
NA	14	NA	TRBV19	TRBJ1-2	TGTGCCAGTAGTATAGAGGGCAGGGGAGATGGCTACACCTTC	CASSIEGRGDGYTF
NA	16	NA	TRBV28	TRBJ1-6	TGTGCCAGCAGTTTAGGGCAGGTGTACTATAATTCACCCCTCCACTTT	CASSLGQVYYNSPLHF
NA	15	TRBD1	TRBV9	TRBJ2-7	TGTGCCAGCAGCGTAACGGGACAGGGGGCCTACGAGCAGTACTTC	CASSVTGQGAYEQYF
NA	15	TRBD1	TRBV10-1	TRBJ1-1	TGCGCCAGCAGTGAGTCCAGGGGGCGCGGCACTGAAGCTTTCTTT	CASSESRGRGTEAFF
NA	14	TRBD1	TRBV10-2	TRBJ2-7	TGCGCCAGCGGAGGGACAGGGGAGTCCCACGAGCAGTACTTC	CASGGTGESHEQYF
NA	17	TRBD1	TRBV3-1/TRBV3-2	TRBJ1-5	TGTGCCAGCAGCCGCTCTTCCGGGACAGGGTCAAATCAGCCCCAGCATTTT	CASSRSSGTGSNQPQHF
NA	14	TRBD1	TRBV7-2	TRBJ1-4	TGTGCCAGCAGCCGGACAGGGGGTGATGAAAAACTGTTTTTT	CASSRTGGDEKLFF
once	13	NA	TRBV4-1	TRBJ2-4	TGCGCCAGCAGCCAACAGGGTGTGGACATTCAGTACTTC	CASSQQGVDIQYF
NA	15	TRBD2	TRBV9	TRBJ2-1	TGTGCCAGCAGCGCGTCTAGCGGGAGGGTTCGTGAGCAGTTCTTC	CASSASSGRVREQFF
once	12	TRBD2	TRBV6-2/TRBV6-3	TRBJ2-3	TGTGCCAGCAGTCGTCTAGCGGGTACGCAGTATTTT	CASSRLAGTQYF
once	16	TRBD1	TRBV27	TRBJ1-5	TGTGCCAGCAGGAACAGGGGGCGTCCAATCAATCAGCCCCAGCATTTT	CASRNRGRPINQPQHF
NA	13	TRBD2	TRBV4-1	TRBJ2-1	TGCGCCAGCAGCCAACTAACTAGCGTTGAGCAGTTCTTC	CASSQLTSVEQFF
few	18	TRBD2	TRBV6-4	TRBJ2-7	TGTGCCAGCACCGGAGGGGGGGGGACTAGCGGTAGCTCTAGCGAGCAGTACTTC	CASTGGGGTSGSSSEQYF
NA	15	TRBD1	TRBV5-6	TRBJ1-1	TGTGCCAGCGGAAGTCGGGACAGGGGGAACACTGAAGCTTTCTTT	CASGSRDRGNTEAFF
NA	17	TRBD2	TRBV19	TRBJ2-2	TGTGCCAGTATCCCGGGTAGCGGGACGTCGTACACCGGGGAGCTGTTTTTT	CASIPGSGTSYTGELFF
NA	14	NA	TRBV4-3	TRBJ1-1	TGCGCCAGCAGCACAAAATACAGCGGGACTGAAGCTTTCTTT	CASSTKYSGTEAFF
NA	16	NA	TRBV25-1	TRBJ2-7	TGTGCCAGCAGTGAATATCCGGCAGGGGAAACCTACGAGCAGTACTTC	CASSEYPAGETYEQYF
NA	13	NA	TRBV6-5	TRBJ2-3	TGTGCCAGCGGCGGGGTTAGCACAGATACGCAGTATTTT	CASGGVSTDTQYF
NA	15	TRBD1	TRBV5-1	TRBJ2-1	TGCGCCAGCAGCCGAGGACAGGGGGCCCTCAATGAGCAGTTCTTC	CASSRGQGALNEQFF
few	15	TRBD1	TRBV30	TRBJ1-3	TGTGCCTGGAGTGTACAGGGGGCTCGGGGGAACACCATATATTTT	CAWSVQGARGNTIYF
NA	15	NA	TRBV24-1	TRBJ2-7	TGTGCCACCAGTGATTCCAGCGCCCCGCCCTACGAGCAGTACTTC	CATSDSSAPPYEQYF
few	19	TRBD2	TRBV5-1	TRBJ2-1	TGCGCCAGCAGCTCAGGACTAGCGGGAGGGCGTTCTTACTACAATGAGCAGTTCTTC	CASSSGLAGGRSYYNEQFF
NA	15	TRBD1	TRBV2	TRBJ2-2	TGTGCCAGCAGTACCGGGACAGGGGGCACCGGGGAGCTGTTTTTT	CASSTGTGGTGELFF
NA	15	NA	TRBV25-1	TRBJ2-1	TGTGCCAGCAGTGAATATAGGAGCTCCTACAATGAGCAGTTCTTC	CASSEYRSSYNEQFF
NA	15	TRBD2	TRBV28	TRBJ2-7	TGTGCCAGCAGTTTAGGGACTAGCGTTTCCTACGAGCAGTACTTC	CASSLGTSVSYEQYF
NA	15	TRBD2	TRBV28	TRBJ2-2	TGTGCCAGCAATGTACTAGCGGGACCGTCCGGGGAGCTGTTTTTT	CASNVLAGPSGELFF
NA	15	TRBD2	TRBV7-6	TRBJ2-1	TGTGCCAGCAGCTTACTGGCGGGAGAGATGATTGAGCAGTTCTTC	CASSLLAGEMIEQFF
few	19	TRBD1	TRBV27	TRBJ1-1	TGTGCCAGCAGTTTCCAGGGACAGGGGGCAACAAGCACTAGCGCTGAAGCTTTCTTT	CASSFQGQGATSTSAEAFF
NA	14	NA	TRBV7-9	TRBJ1-1	TGTGCCAGCAGCTTAGATGCGGGACGTACTGAAGCTTTCTTT	CASSLDAGRTEAFF
few	15	TRBD1	TRBV28	TRBJ1-5	TGTGCCAGCAGTCTGGACAGGGGAAGGGGTCAGCCCCAGCATTTT	CASSLDRGRGQPQHF
NA	15	NA	TRBV28	TRBJ1-6	TGTGCCAGCAGCAACCCCGACAGTTATAATTCACCCCTCCACTTT	CASSNPDSYNSPLHF
NA	15	TRBD1	TRBV29-1	TRBJ1-2	TGCAGCGTTGAAGGAGGGACAGGGACTAACTATGGCTACACCTTC	CSVEGGTGTNYGYTF
NA	14	TRBD2	TRBV6-5	TRBJ2-1	TGTGCCAGCAGGCAGCGGGACGATCACGATGAGCAGTTCTTC	CASRQRDDHDEQFF